One and the same sample provided the 12 T cell receptor beta chains below, sequenced in a study of blood T cell repertoires in COVID-19. Data came from immunoSEQ multiplex PCR; TCRdb stores just in-frame clones and leaves some out. Of about 150,000 clones listed, about 85% are singletons. Sequenced input: peripheral blood. The receptor set was obtained from a woman aged 70-85 years with acute or convalescent COVID-19.

The V and J genes are TRBV7-9 and TRBJ2-5; tentative D call: TRBD2 (5 bases). CDR1 and CDR2 (germline): SEHNR, FQNEAQ (reference sequence). This CDR3 comprises 14 residues. With 2 bases removed from V and 1 base from J, the gap between germline ends came to 8 bases. The CDR3 coding sequence is TGTGCCAGCAGCTTACGGACTTTCCAAGAGACCCAGTACTTC. Protein: CASSLRTFQETQYF.

In its sample, this clone was seen a few times. This rearrangement joins TRBV6-5 to TRBJ2-1, with TRBD2 as a possible D gene (6 bases). Trimming removed 5 bases from V and 8 bases from J, with 16 bases in between. Germline V gene sequence: CDR1 MNHEY, CDR2 SVGAGI. This CDR3 comprises 14 residues. CDR3 protein: CASSQRLGDDEQFF. The CDR3 DNA is TGTGCCAGCAGTCAGAGACTAGGGGATGATGAGCAGTTCTTC.

The CDR3, as DNA: TGTGCCAGCAGTTACTCGCCCGCTATTACTGAAGCTTTCTTT. It specifies CASSYSPAITEAFF. The J gene is TRBJ1-1, the V gene TRBV6-6; D not resolved. CDR3 length: 14 amino acids. Germline V CDR1 and CDR2: MNHNY, SVGAGI (reference sequence). V lost 0 bases and J 5 bases, leaving 10 bases between the germline ends.

The J gene is TRBJ1-2, the V gene TRBV11-2; TRBD1 matches 10 bases. The J segment lost 7 bases and the V segment lost 1 base, leaving 6 bases of the junction unmatched. Germline V gene lookup returns CDR1 SGHAT and CDR2 FQNNGV. This CDR3 comprises 15 residues. As DNA, the CDR3 is TGTGCCAGCAGCTTAGCGACAGGGGGCTTATTTGGCTACACCTTC. Its protein product is CASSLATGGLFGYTF.

The gene calls are TRBV10-2 and TRBJ2-3; D perhaps matches TRBD1 (6 bases). The V and J ends lost 11 bases and 0 bases respectively, with 9 bases between them. This CDR3 spans 12 amino acids. CDR1 WSHSY and CDR2 SAAADI come from the germline V gene. The DNA for the CDR3 is TGCGCCTGTAGGGGGAGCACAGATACGCAGTATTTT. This encodes CACRGSTDTQYF.

The rearrangement links TRBV6-5 to TRBJ2-3; the D is unclear. CDR1 MNHEY and CDR2 SVGAGI come from the germline V gene. The V and J ends lost 6 bases and 5 bases respectively, with 6 bases between them. The CDR3 contains 11 residues. CDR3 in DNA: TGTGCCAGCAGAACGGTAGATACGCAGTATTTT. As protein: CASRTVDTQYF.

The chain employs TRBV3-1 (or the pseudogene TRBV3-2) and TRBJ1-1; maybe TRBD1 (6 bases). V was cut by 0 bases and J by 2 bases, with 10 bases left in between. The length of the CDR3 is 15 residues. Germline CDR1 is LGHDT and CDR2 is YNNKEL (reference sequence). As DNA, the CDR3 is TGTGCCAGCAGCCAAGATTTACAGGGAAACACTGAAGCTTTCTTT. This encodes CASSQDLQGNTEAFF.

V and J are TRBV14 and TRBJ2-3; 16 bases are a match to TRBD2. Germline assignment: CDR1 SGHDN and CDR2 FVKESK. The CDR3 loop spans 17 amino acids. V was pared by 2 bases and J by 13 bases, with 12 bases of the junction left unmatched. CDR3 nucleotide sequence: TGTGCCAGCAGCCAAATCGACAAGGGACTAGCGGGGGGGATGGAGTATTTT. Amino acids: CASSQIDKGLAGGMEYF.

The chain uses TRBV6-6 and TRBJ1-1; TRBD1 might be the D (6 bases). The CDR3 sequence is 15 residues long. V dropped 4 bases and J dropped 1 base, with 13 bases sitting between them. CDR1 is MNHNY, CDR2 SVGAGI, per germline (reference sequence). The CDR3 region is CASSSLDRSNTEAFF. The DNA of the CDR3 is TGTGCCAGCAGTTCCTTGGACAGATCGAACACTGAAGCTTTCTTT.

This sequence joins TRBV6-5 and TRBJ1-1; possibly TRBD1 for D (6 bases). The CDR3 sequence is 12 residues long. Trimming shortened V by 2 bases and J by 11 bases, and 12 bases separated the two germline ends. Germline-derived CDR1 and CDR2 are MNHEY and SVGAGI. The CDR3 region has the DNA TGTGCCAGCAGTTACGGGGAGGGGGGGGCTTTCTTT. Its translation is CASSYGEGGAFF.

V is TRBV14 and J is TRBJ2-2, with no clear D. The CDR3 length is 15 residues. The V end was cut by 3 bases, the J end by 3 bases, with 11 bases between. CDR1 is SGHDN, CDR2 FVKESK, per germline. The CDR3 region has the DNA TGTGCCAGCAGCCATAGGTCCGAGGACACCGGGGAGCTGTTTTTT. Translated: CASSHRSEDTGELFF.

The CDR3 region has the DNA TGTGCCAGCAGGACGACAGGGGGTTCCGAAAAACTGTTTTTT. It codes for CASRTTGGSEKLFF. The chain combines TRBV6-5 with TRBJ1-4; 9 nucleotides line up with TRBD1. V lost 6 bases to trimming and J lost 8 bases; unmatched junction nucleotides: 7. The germline V gene encodes CDR1 MNHEY and CDR2 SVGAGI. There are 14 residues in the CDR3.